This TCR beta chain was captured in a study of cytomegalovirus exposure and HLA in healthy donors. Overall study findings and caveats: Excluded were some V segments that proved indistinguishable, including TRBV6-2 and TRBV6-3. Common viral pathogens were later found to be apparently linked to several of the most significant clusters. Reportedly, HLA-A and HLA-B alleles of most subjects were accurately predicted from TCR beta.

13 Jbeta primers and 60 Vbeta primers were used for the PCR. Assay used: immunoSEQ multiplex PCR; TCRdb lists only in-frame clones, some missing. The repertoire includes some 120,000 clones, about 77% of them detected once, and approximately 1.2% sits in the top ten. Trimming removed 5 bases from V and 3 bases from J, with 13 bases in between. The CDR3 is 14 amino acids. Germline lookup yields CDR1 MNHEY and CDR2 SVGAGI. In regard to this clone: The antigen is undetermined.

Sequencing was done on a sample of PBMCs. The J gene is TRBJ1-2, the V gene TRBV6-5; no clear D gene. The clonotype originates from a man in his forties or fifties in good health and CMV-seronegative. The CDR3 protein is CASSRDPADYGYTF. The CDR3 DNA reads as TGTGCCAGCAGTCGGGATCCAGCAGACTATGGCTACACCTTC.